These 25 T cell receptor beta chains were all obtained from the same sample, sequenced in a study of regulatory T cells in long-lasting Graves disease. Sequencing libraries for TCR beta were prepared with iRepertoire HTBI primers and Arm-PCR of CDR3 regions. One entry per CDR3 protein, called by TCRdb with MiXCR from the multiplex PCR reads. The repertoire holds around 510,000 distinct CDR3 sequences, with around 20% as singletons. Time point: persistent/refractory GD, antithyroid drugs over 5 years with positive TRAb. Making the TCR library involved RNA that had been extracted from PBMCs. The source was peripheral blood mononuclear cells (PBMCs), collected when the disease was refractory, from a patient treated with antithyroid drugs. These receptors came from a female donor with Graves disease.

The chain joins TRBV15 to TRBJ2-7; 8 bases align to TRBD2. The germline CDR1 and CDR2 sequences are LNHNV and YYDKDF (reference sequence). Trimming took 5 bases from V and 2 from J; bases not matched to a gene: 11. This CDR3 has 16 amino acids. DNA for the CDR3: TGTGCCACCAGCTCTTGGGGTAGCGGGAAGGCCTACGAGCAGTACTTC. This gives the protein CATSSWGSGKAYEQYF.

This clonotype has just a few counts. The rearrangement links TRBV29-1 to TRBJ2-7; the match to TRBD2 covers 15 bases. Germline CDR1 SQVTM, CDR2 ANQGSEA. The CDR3 runs 18 residues. After removal of 0 bases from V and 0 bases from J, the junction contained 6 bases not matched to a gene. Here the CDR3 DNA reads TGCAGCGTTGAAGACCCGGAGGGACTAGCGGGAGGCTCCTACGAGCAGTACTTC. Translated, it gives CSVEDPEGLAGGSYEQYF.

V usage is TRBV5-1 and J usage is TRBJ1-2; D gene unclear. The CDR3 totals 15 residues. The V end was cut by 3 bases, the J end by 0 bases, with 12 bases between. CDR1 is SGHRS, CDR2 YFSETQ, per germline. The chain's CDR3 is CASSSGPVANYGYTF. For the CDR3, the DNA is TGCGCCAGCAGCTCCGGGCCTGTAGCTAACTATGGCTACACCTTC.

Concerning this clonotype itself: Possible read error: a much larger clone is one base away. CDR3 amino acids: CASNLRTLANYGYTF. CDR3 sequence (DNA): TGTGCCAGCAACTTGCGGACACTAGCTAACTATGGCTACACCTTC. The chain employs TRBV5-6 and TRBJ1-2, with a tentative D call TRBD1 (5 bases). This CDR3 has 15 residues. Per germline, CDR1 SGHDT and CDR2 YYEEEE.

This clonotype has a count of ten or more. The chain is built from TRBV29-1 and TRBJ1-2; D perhaps matches TRBD1 (6 bases). Trimming pared 5 bases from V and 7 bases from J, leaving 17 bases between. The V gene's germline CDR1 is SQVTM and CDR2 ANQGSEA. The CDR3 spans 13 residues. As DNA, the CDR3 is TGCAGCGTTTTCTCGGGACATTCTCGTGGCTACACCTTC. This codes for CSVFSGHSRGYTF.

The V call is TRBV14, the J call TRBJ1-2; 9 positions match TRBD1. This CDR3 has 15 residues. The germline V gene encodes CDR1 SGHDN and CDR2 FVKESK. Unmatched junction bases numbered 7, after V lost 5 bases and J lost 3 bases. The CDR3 is CASSETGGRDYGYTF. The CDR3 coding sequence is TGTGCCAGCAGCGAAACAGGGGGCCGAGACTATGGCTACACCTTC.

There are many counts of this clonotype. One junction end disagrees with the germline gene, perhaps due to a read error. V is TRBV28 and J is TRBJ2-7, with D unclear. The germline V gene encodes CDR1 MDHEN and CDR2 SYDVKM. The CDR3 has 16 amino acids. The CDR3 sequence is CASSLFTRAVSHEQYF. Written as DNA, the CDR3 is TGTGCCAGCAGTTTATTTACCCGAGCTGTCTCCCACGAGCAGTACTTC. Together with reference TRBV28 and TRBJ2-7, the CDR3 gives the full variable domain: DVKVTQSSRYLVKRTGEKVFLECVQDMDHENMFWYRQDPGLGLRLIYFSYDVKMKEKGDIPEGYSVSREKKERFSLILESASTNQTSMYLCASSLFTRAVSHEQYFGPGTRLTVT.

A note on this clonotype: This clone may be a read error of a much larger clone one base away. This chain joins TRBV28 and TRBJ1-2; 9 nucleotides agree with TRBD1. CDR1 and CDR2 (germline): MDHEN, SYDVKM. V was clipped by 10 bases and J by 9 bases; unmatched bases: 18. The CDR3 runs 15 residues. Here the CDR3 reads CATIRQGVHRSRYTF. Here the CDR3 DNA reads TGTGCCACAATAAGACAGGGGGTGCACCGGTCACGCTACACCTTC.

This clonotype appeared a single time. One end of the junction varies from germline; a read error may be responsible. The chain couples TRBV28 to TRBJ1-2; TRBD1 might be the D (6 bases). Germline assignment: CDR1 MDHEN and CDR2 SYDVKM. This CDR3 contains 13 residues. In DNA form, the CDR3 reads TGTGCCGGCAGTTCATTAGGGGGTCGTGGCTACACCTTC. The encoded protein is CAGSSLGGRGYTF.

The chain recombines TRBV28 with TRBJ2-7; 9 bases are a match to TRBD2. Per the germline V gene, CDR1 is MDHEN and CDR2 is SYDVKM. The length of the CDR3 is 15 residues. Trimming cost V 6 bases and J 3 bases; bases outside gene matches: 9. The CDR3 protein is CASSIAGTSLYEQYF. The CDR3 bases are TGTGCCAGCAGCATAGCCGGGACTAGCCTCTACGAGCAGTACTTC. Full variable domain (rest looked up from reference TRBV28 and TRBJ2-7): DVKVTQSSRYLVKRTGEKVFLECVQDMDHENMFWYRQDPGLGLRLIYFSYDVKMKEKGDIPEGYSVSREKKERFSLILESASTNQTSMYLCASSIAGTSLYEQYFGPGTRLTVT.

This clonotype was seen only a few times. The chain uses TRBV5-1 and TRBJ2-7, with 7 nucleotides matching TRBD1. Trimming removed 0 bases from V and 2 bases from J; junction bases left unmatched: 5. The CDR3 contains 15 residues. Germline V gene lookup returns CDR1 SGHRS and CDR2 YFSETQ. The CDR3 nucleotides read TGCGCCAGCAGCTTGGGCAGGGGGATCCCCTACGAGCAGTACTTC. It yields the protein CASSLGRGIPYEQYF.

The chain recombines TRBV30 with TRBJ2-3, with 13 bases that match TRBD2. V shed 5 bases and J 5 bases; nucleotides not matched to a gene: 13. The CDR3 loop spans 17 amino acids. The germline V gene encodes CDR1 GTSNPN and CDR2 SVGIG (reference sequence). The CDR3 DNA reads TGTGCCTGGTCCGGACTAGCGGGAGATAGGGGGAAAGATACGCAGTATTTT. This gives the protein CAWSGLAGDRGKDTQYF.

V gene TRBV6-5 combines with J gene TRBJ2-1, with unresolved D. This CDR3 spans 14 amino acids. V was shortened by 4 bases and J by 0 bases, with 7 bases between the two germline ends. In germline, CDR1 is MNHEY, CDR2 SVGAGI. The CDR3 sequence is CASSSTSSYNEQFF. The CDR3 nucleotides read TGTGCCAGCAGTTCCACAAGCTCCTACAATGAGCAGTTCTTC.

A remark on this clonotype: Possible read error: a much larger clone is one base away. The chain is built from TRBV28 and TRBJ2-7; D remains ambiguous. Germline V gene data show CDR1 as MDHEN and CDR2 as SYDVKM. The CDR3 contains 11 residues. CDR3 sequence reads: CASSWGVERYF. DNA for the CDR3: TGTGCCAGCAGTTGGGGTGTCGAGCGGTACTTC.

This clonotype was counted many times. The chain couples TRBV11-2 to TRBJ2-6; possibly TRBD1 for D (5 bases). The CDR3 loop spans 17 amino acids. Per germline, CDR1 SGHAT and CDR2 FQNNGV. Trimming removed 3 bases from V and 4 bases from J, with 16 bases in between. Here the CDR3 DNA reads TGTGCCAGCAGCTTCGCCAGTCAGGGTTGGGGGGCCAACGTCCTGACTTTC. As protein: CASSFASQGWGANVLTF. Combining the CDR3 with reference TRBV11-2 and TRBJ2-6 gives the whole variable domain EAGVAQSPRYKIIEKRQSVAFWCNPISGHATLYWYQQILGQGPKLLIQFQNNGVVDDSQLPKDRFSAERLKGVDSTLKIQPAKLEDSAVYLCASSFASQGWGANVLTFGAGSRLTVL.

This clonotype was counted at least ten times. This rearrangement joins TRBV28 to TRBJ1-5; no firm D call. The V and J ends lost 6 bases and 1 base respectively, with 10 bases between them. From germline, CDR1 is MDHEN and CDR2 SYDVKM. The CDR3 covers 14 residues. The CDR3 protein is CASSRVESNQPQHF. The CDR3, as DNA: TGTGCCAGCAGCCGTGTCGAAAGCAATCAGCCCCAGCATTTT.

The chain uses TRBV5-4 and TRBJ1-2; possible D gene TRBD1, 5 bases. V gave up 0 bases and J gave up 4 bases, with 10 bases separating them. The CDR3 sequence is 14 residues long. Germline V gene sequence: CDR1 SGHNT, CDR2 YYREEE (reference sequence). CDR3 nucleotides: TGTGCCAGCAGCTTGGCAGGGTCGGCCTATGGCTACACCTTC. It is translated as CASSLAGSAYGYTF.

This clonotype has ten or more counts. The chain combines TRBV20-1 with TRBJ2-7; D is ambiguous. With 1 base removed from V and 0 bases from J, the gap between germline ends came to 10 bases. This CDR3 has 14 residues. The germline gives CDR1 DFQATT, CDR2 SNEGSKA (reference sequence). The CDR3 region has the DNA TGCAGTGCTAGAGCCCTAACCACCTCCTACGAGCAGTACTTC. Translated: CSARALTTSYEQYF.

This clonotype occurred once. The chain links TRBV5-1 to TRBJ2-1; 11 nucleotides match TRBD1. V lost 4 bases to trimming and J lost 1 base; unmatched junction nucleotides: 16. Germline values: CDR1 SGHRS, CDR2 YFSETQ. The CDR3 extends over 20 amino acids. The CDR3 sequence: CASSPSGQGATSGSYNEQFF. The CDR3 nucleotides are TGCGCCAGCAGCCCCTCTGGACAGGGGGCGACTAGCGGATCCTACAATGAGCAGTTCTTC.

The V gene is TRBV6-1, the J gene TRBJ2-1, with 11 bases identical to TRBD2. This CDR3 is 15 amino acids long. The germline gives CDR1 MNHNS, CDR2 SASEGT. Trimming at V came to 6 bases and at J to 3 bases, leaving 4 bases not matched to a gene. The DNA for the CDR3 is TGTGCCAGCAGGGCTAGCGGGAGGAACTACAATGAGCAGTTCTTC. Amino acids: CASRASGRNYNEQFF.

This sequence joins TRBV5-5 and TRBJ2-7, with 8 bases that match TRBD1. The ends lost 4 bases at V and 0 bases at J; junction bases unmatched: 12. CDR1 is SGHKS, CDR2 YYEKEE, per germline (reference sequence). The CDR3 sequence is 17 residues long. The CDR3 nucleotides read TGTGCCAGCAGCCCAAAGGACAGGGCCCAATCCTCCTACGAGCAGTACTTC. As protein: CASSPKDRAQSSYEQYF.

This chain links TRBV28 with TRBJ2-2; D may be TRBD2 (5 bases). This CDR3 spans 15 amino acids. Deletions cut 7 bases from V and 2 bases from J, with 14 bases between. The germline CDR1 and CDR2 sequences are MDHEN and SYDVKM. The CDR3 DNA follows: TGTGCCAGCATATTAGAGGGAGTAAACACCGGGGAGCTGTTTTTT. Translation: CASILEGVNTGELFF.

This clonotype was counted many times. The V gene is TRBV20-1, the J gene TRBJ1-1; 7 bases map to TRBD1. The germline CDR1 and CDR2 sequences are DFQATT and SNEGSKA (reference sequence). CDR3 length equals 16 residues. V was clipped by 0 bases and J by 0 bases; unmatched bases: 7. This CDR3 reads CSARDLTGSMNTEAFF. CDR3 bases: TGCAGTGCTAGAGATCTGACAGGGAGCATGAACACTGAAGCTTTCTTT.

The chain combines TRBV20-1 with TRBJ2-3; 15 bases align to TRBD2. There are 16 residues in the CDR3. Germline assignment: CDR1 DFQATT and CDR2 SNEGSKA (reference sequence). The CDR3 region is CSRTSGRARSTDTQYF. As DNA, the CDR3 is TGCAGCCGGACTAGCGGGAGGGCACGATCCACAGATACGCAGTATTTT.

This clonotype appeared many times. The chain links TRBV6-1 to TRBJ1-2; unclear D gene. Trimming cost V 4 bases and J 7 bases, with 7 bases left between them. This CDR3 region has 11 residues. CDR1 and CDR2 from the germline V gene are MNHNS and SASEGT. The CDR3 bases are TGTGCCAGCAGTGTACAGCTTGGCTACACCTTC. This translates into CASSVQLGYTF.